These 30 T cell receptor beta chains share one sample of origin, sequenced in a study of blood T cell repertoires in COVID-19. Libraries were prepared by immunoSEQ multiplex PCR; TCRdb keeps only in-frame clonotypes and omits some of them. The data hold around 140,000 clones, with 84% observed a single time. What was sequenced was peripheral blood. Receptors originate from a human donor in a cohort sampled during active COVID-19.

The rearrangement uses TRBV3-1 (or the pseudogene TRBV3-2) and TRBJ2-1; unclear D gene. Trimming removed 4 bases at V and 0 bases at J, with 13 bases between. CDR1 LGHDT and CDR2 YNNKEL come from the germline V gene (reference sequence). The CDR3 contains 16 residues. CDR3 nucleotide sequence: TGTGCCAGCAGCCCTGGTGTAGGAGCCTCCTACAATGAGCAGTTCTTC. It yields the protein CASSPGVGASYNEQFF.

This clone was seen once. J is TRBJ2-3 and V is TRBV7-6; maybe TRBD2 (5 bases). This CDR3 is built from 15 residues. Trimming took 1 base from V and 0 from J, leaving 8 bases between them. Germline CDR1 is SGHVS and CDR2 is FNYEAQ. The CDR3 loop is CASSLVGGSTDTQYF. CDR3 DNA sequence: TGTGCCAGCAGCTTAGTCGGCGGGAGCACAGATACGCAGTATTTT.

This chain links TRBV12-5 with TRBJ2-1, with D possibly being TRBD1 (6 bases). Germline values: CDR1 LGHNT, CDR2 FRNRAP. This CDR3 contains 14 residues. Trimming pared 1 base from V and 7 bases from J, leaving 11 bases between. The CDR3 spells CASGLASQGNEQFF. The CDR3 bases are TGTGCTAGTGGTTTGGCATCCCAGGGGAATGAGCAGTTCTTC. Looking up the rest from reference TRBV12-5 and TRBJ2-1 gives the full variable domain: DARVTQTPRHKVTEMGQEVTMRCQPILGHNTVFWYRQTMMQGLELLAYFRNRAPLDDSGMPKDRFSAEMPDATLATLKIQPSEPRDSAVYFCASGLASQGNEQFFGPGTRLTVL.

The CDR3 DNA is TGTGCCAGTAGTATAACGAGCAATGAGCAGTTCTTC. This sequence encodes CASSITSNEQFF. The rearrangement links TRBV19 to TRBJ2-1, with D unclear. V was shortened by 2 bases and J by 6 bases, with 5 bases between the two germline ends. This CDR3 is built from 12 residues. Germline loops: CDR1 LNHDA, CDR2 SQIVND (reference sequence).

The count of this clone is one. DNA for the CDR3: TGTGCCAGCAGCCTGGGACTAGCGGCCACAGATACGCAGTATTTT. Translating it yields CASSLGLAATDTQYF. V usage is TRBV7-9 and J usage is TRBJ2-3, with 11 bases that match TRBD2. V was pared by 5 bases and J by 2 bases, with 3 bases of the junction left unmatched. This CDR3 region has 15 residues. Germline CDR1 is SEHNR and CDR2 is FQNEAQ (reference sequence).

The rearrangement uses TRBV4-2 and TRBJ2-2; the D gene is possibly TRBD2 (6 bases). V was pared by 4 bases and J by 1 base, with 13 bases between. Germline V lookup: CDR1 LGHNA, CDR2 YNFKEQ. The CDR3 runs to 16 residues. CDR3 nucleotides: TGTGCCAGCAGCCGTACCGGGACTGGGAACACCGGGGAGCTGTTTTTT. As protein: CASSRTGTGNTGELFF.

This clone was recorded many times. The rearrangement joins TRBV5-4 to TRBJ2-3; 8 bases are shared with TRBD2. The CDR3 length is 13 residues. CDR1 is SGHNT and CDR2 is YYREEE in the germline V gene (reference sequence). V lost 5 bases, J lost 3 bases, and 2 bases stayed unmatched. The CDR3 loop reads CASRTGGTDTQYF. The CDR3 nucleotides read TGTGCCAGCAGGACGGGGGGGACAGATACGCAGTATTTT. Full variable domain (outside the CDR3, taken from reference TRBV5-4 and TRBJ2-3): ETGVTQSPTHLIKTRGQQVTLRCSSQSGHNTVSWYQQALGQGPQFIFQYYREEENGRGNFPPRFSGLQFPNYSSELNVNALELDDSALYLCASRTGGTDTQYFGPGTRLTVL.

V is TRBV10-3 and J is TRBJ2-5; 12 nucleotides line up with TRBD2. CDR1 ENHRY and CDR2 SYGVKD come from the germline V gene. V dropped 2 bases and J dropped 6; count of bases not matched to a gene: 7. This CDR3 comprises 16 residues. The CDR3 loop reads CAISEGLAGGPKTQYF. The CDR3 DNA reads TGTGCCATCAGTGAGGGGCTAGCGGGGGGGCCGAAGACCCAGTACTTC.

J is TRBJ1-6 and V is TRBV10-1; D unclear. V was cut by 10 bases and J by 9 bases, with 19 bases left in between. Germline CDR1 is WNHNN and CDR2 is SYGVQD (reference sequence). This CDR3 is built from 14 residues. DNA for the CDR3: TGCGCCAAAGGATCGGCGAGGGTCTTTTCACCCCTCCACTTT. Encoded protein: CAKGSARVFSPLHF.

This chain joins TRBV9 and TRBJ1-6; TRBD1 matches 7 bases. V gave up 0 bases and J gave up 6 bases; unmatched junction bases: 3. Germline V gives CDR1 SGDLS, CDR2 YYNGEE. This CDR3 comprises 15 residues. CDR3 residues: CASSVGQGVNSPLHF. The DNA for the CDR3 is TGTGCCAGCAGCGTAGGACAGGGTGTTAATTCACCCCTCCACTTT.

This sequence joins TRBV28 and TRBJ2-5, with 8 bases lining up with TRBD1. Germline V lookup: CDR1 MDHEN, CDR2 SYDVKM. This CDR3 has 16 residues. Trimming cost V 7 bases and J 5 bases; bases outside gene matches: 15. The CDR3 DNA follows: TGTGCCAGCAACATGAGGGCAGGGGGCGCCAGGGAGACCCAGTACTTC. As protein: CASNMRAGGARETQYF.

The chain carries TRBV7-2 and TRBJ2-1; TRBD2 is a possible D gene (5 bases). CDR1 is SGHTA and CDR2 is FQGNSA in the germline V gene. The CDR3 has 14 residues. V was pared by 1 base and J by 10 bases, with 14 bases between. CDR3 DNA: TGTGCCAGCAGCTTAGAGGTGAGGGTTGGCGAGCAGTTCTTC. Protein product: CASSLEVRVGEQFF.

This rearrangement joins TRBV10-2 to TRBJ2-1, with 13 nucleotides matching TRBD2. This CDR3 has 14 residues. The junction had 6 bases not matched to a gene; V was cut back by 8 bases and J by 8 bases. Looked up from germline, CDR1 is WSHSY and CDR2 is SAAADI. In DNA, the CDR3 is TGCGCCAGCTCCGGGACTAGCGGGAACGATGAGCAGTTCTTC. The encoded protein is CASSGTSGNDEQFF.

The chain joins TRBV6-5 to TRBJ2-1; D is unclear. Trimming stripped 2 bases from V and 1 base from J, with 9 bases between. CDR1 is MNHEY, CDR2 SVGAGI, per germline. The CDR3 loop spans 15 amino acids. CDR3 region: CASSYGPLSYNEQFF. CDR3 nucleotide sequence: TGTGCCAGCAGTTACGGCCCCCTTTCCTACAATGAGCAGTTCTTC.

V gene TRBV7-6 combines with J gene TRBJ2-2; D uncertain. CDR1 is SGHVS and CDR2 is FNYEAQ in the germline V gene. V was trimmed by 5 bases and J by 7 bases, leaving 14 bases between them. This CDR3 has 14 residues. CDR3 residues: CASSPRERNGELFF. CDR3 in DNA: TGTGCCAGCAGCCCCCGCGAGAGAAACGGGGAGCTGTTTTTT. Variable domain in full (rest from reference TRBV7-6 and TRBJ2-2): GAGVSQSPRYKVTKRGQDVALRCDPISGHVSLYWYRQALGQGPEFLTYFNYEAQQDKSGLPNDRFSAERPEGSISTLTIQRTEQRDSAMYRCASSPRERNGELFFGEGSRLTVL.

A single count supports this clone. This chain connects TRBV11-3 to TRBJ1-2; tentatively, D is TRBD1 (6 bases). The V and J ends lost 5 bases and 5 bases respectively, with 15 bases between them. In germline, CDR1 is SGHNT, CDR2 YENEEA. The CDR3 covers 14 residues. CDR3 residues: CASSPGGQPYGYTF. CDR3 nucleotide sequence: TGTGCCAGCAGCCCCGGCGGACAGCCTTATGGCTACACCTTC.

The chain has TRBV6-2 or TRBV6-3 and TRBJ2-7, with 8 bases identical to TRBD1. The CDR3 totals 16 residues. CDR1 is MNHEY and CDR2 is SVGEGT in the germline V gene. V was pared by 2 bases and J by 1 base, with 7 bases of the junction left unmatched. The CDR3 nucleotides read TGTGCCAGCAGTTACCAGACAGGGGCCTTTTCCTACGAGCAGTACTTC. Protein sequence: CASSYQTGAFSYEQYF.

The chain combines TRBV12-3 or TRBV12-4 with TRBJ2-2; no clear D. V lost 3 bases, J lost 5 bases, and 7 bases lay in between. The CDR3 is 13 amino acids. CDR3 in DNA: TGTGCCAGCAGTTTCCTAGGTACCGGGGAGCTGTTTTTT. Protein sequence: CASSFLGTGELFF.

The chain links TRBV2 to TRBJ1-1, with D maybe TRBD1 (5 bases). V was trimmed by 6 bases and J by 5 bases, leaving 16 bases between them. CDR1 SNHLY and CDR2 FYNNEI come from the germline V gene. The CDR3 extends over 14 amino acids. The CDR3 loop is CASRGSRGETEAFF. The CDR3 DNA reads as TGTGCCAGCAGGGGTTCAAGGGGTGAGACTGAAGCTTTCTTT.

The CDR3 loop is CASSPGDGDNEQFF. CDR3 DNA sequence: TGCGCCAGCAGCCCGGGAGATGGGGACAATGAGCAGTTCTTC. The chain links TRBV5-1 to TRBJ2-1, with D possibly being TRBD2 (6 bases). This CDR3 spans 14 amino acids. The germline V gene encodes CDR1 SGHRS and CDR2 YFSETQ. V lost 4 bases to trimming and J lost 5 bases, with 13 bases between them.

The chain recombines TRBV2 with TRBJ1-4; no clear D gene. The ends were cut back, 4 bases at V and 0 bases at J, with 6 bases in the middle. The CDR3 runs 14 residues. Germline V gives CDR1 SNHLY, CDR2 FYNNEI. The CDR3 sequence: CASSAQATNEKLFF. In DNA form, the CDR3 reads TGTGCCAGCAGTGCCCAGGCAACTAATGAAAAACTGTTTTTT.

This clone has a handful of counts. This rearrangement joins TRBV6-2 or TRBV6-3 to TRBJ1-1; TRBD1 might be the D (5 bases). The CDR3 is 15 amino acids. Looked up from germline, CDR1 is MNHEY and CDR2 is SVGEGT. V was trimmed by 2 bases and J by 1 base, leaving 11 bases between them. CDR3 bases: TGTGCCAGCAGTTACGGTTCAGGGTGGAACACTGAAGCTTTCTTT. Its protein product is CASSYGSGWNTEAFF.

This chain connects TRBV15 to TRBJ2-6, with a tentative D call TRBD1 (5 bases). The germline gives CDR1 LNHNV, CDR2 YYDKDF (reference sequence). The CDR3 totals 17 residues. V lost 8 bases, J lost 0 bases, and 17 bases lay in between. The CDR3 coding sequence is TGTGCCACCCGAAGCCGAGACAGATACTCTGGGGCCAACGTCCTGACTTTC. It translates to CATRSRDRYSGANVLTF.

V gene TRBV4-2 combines with J gene TRBJ2-5, with a tentative D call TRBD2 (6 bases). Looked up from germline, CDR1 is LGHNA and CDR2 is YNFKEQ. The CDR3 covers 14 residues. V gave up 0 bases and J gave up 5 bases, with 10 bases separating them. CDR3 bases: TGTGCCAGCAGCCAAGATGAGCGGGTCGAGACCCAGTACTTC. Translated, it gives CASSQDERVETQYF.

The chain couples TRBV5-4 to TRBJ2-2, with D maybe TRBD2 (6 bases). CDR3 length equals 16 residues. V lost 3 bases and J 0 bases, leaving 12 bases between the germline ends. Germline lookup yields CDR1 SGHNT and CDR2 YYREEE (reference sequence). This CDR3 is CASSSLGGSNTGELFF. As DNA, the CDR3 is TGTGCCAGCAGCTCCTTGGGAGGATCGAACACCGGGGAGCTGTTTTTT.

The chain uses TRBV28 and TRBJ1-3; 7 nucleotides line up with TRBD1. Germline V gives CDR1 MDHEN, CDR2 SYDVKM. The CDR3 loop spans 15 amino acids. The V segment lost 3 bases and the J segment 2 bases; nucleotides outside the gene matches: 4. The CDR3: CASSLSTGAGNTIYF. Written as DNA, the CDR3 is TGTGCCAGCAGTTTGTCAACAGGGGCTGGAAACACCATATATTTT.

The J gene is TRBJ1-1, the V gene TRBV6-5, with 7 bases matching TRBD1. The CDR3 spans 12 residues. The germline V gene encodes CDR1 MNHEY and CDR2 SVGAGI. After removal of 2 bases from V and 8 bases from J, the junction contained 2 bases not matched to a gene. CDR3 DNA: TGTGCCAGCAGTTACCTGACAGGGGAAGCTTTCTTT. This sequence encodes CASSYLTGEAFF.

V and J are TRBV5-6 and TRBJ1-2; 11 bases fit TRBD1. From germline, CDR1 is SGHDT and CDR2 YYEEEE. After removal of 4 bases from V and 6 bases from J, the junction contained 11 bases not matched to a gene. The CDR3 is 16 amino acids. The DNA of the CDR3 is TGTGCCAGCAGCCCGAGGACAGGGGGCAGGGAAAATGGCTACACCTTC. Its protein product is CASSPRTGGRENGYTF.

This rearrangement joins TRBV11-2 to TRBJ2-7; tentatively, D is TRBD2 (6 bases). The CDR3 extends over 14 amino acids. V was pared by 4 bases and J by 6 bases, with 16 bases between. Germline V lookup: CDR1 SGHAT, CDR2 FQNNGV. CDR3: CASSSLGGVGEQYV. In DNA form, the CDR3 reads TGTGCCAGCAGCTCCTTAGGCGGGGTTGGCGAGCAGTACGTC.

The J gene is TRBJ1-4, the V gene TRBV6-1; D not certain. Trimming pared 0 bases from V and 8 bases from J, leaving 19 bases between. CDR3 length equals 17 residues. The germline V gene has CDR1 MNHNS and CDR2 SASEGT. The CDR3 reads CASSEAQINSRGEKLFF. CDR3 bases: TGTGCCAGCAGTGAAGCGCAAATTAACAGTCGAGGGGAAAAACTGTTTTTT.